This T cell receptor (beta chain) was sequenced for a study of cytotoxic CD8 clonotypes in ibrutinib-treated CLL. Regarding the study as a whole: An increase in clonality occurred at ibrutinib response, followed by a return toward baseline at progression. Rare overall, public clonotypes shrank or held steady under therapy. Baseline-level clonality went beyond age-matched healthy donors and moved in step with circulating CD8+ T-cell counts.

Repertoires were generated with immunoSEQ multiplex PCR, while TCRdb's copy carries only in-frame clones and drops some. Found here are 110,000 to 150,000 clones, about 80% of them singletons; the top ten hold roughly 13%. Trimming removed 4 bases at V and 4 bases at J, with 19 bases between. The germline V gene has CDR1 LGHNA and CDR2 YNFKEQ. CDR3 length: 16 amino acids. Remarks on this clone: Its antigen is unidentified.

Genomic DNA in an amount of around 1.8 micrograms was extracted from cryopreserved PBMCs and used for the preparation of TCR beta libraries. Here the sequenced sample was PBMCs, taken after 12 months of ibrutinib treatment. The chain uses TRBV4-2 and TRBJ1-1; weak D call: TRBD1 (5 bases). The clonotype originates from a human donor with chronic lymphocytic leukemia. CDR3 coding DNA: TGTGCCAGCAGCCTCATGGGCTCCAGGGCCTCCACTGAAGCTTTCTTT. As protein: CASSLMGSRASTEAFF.